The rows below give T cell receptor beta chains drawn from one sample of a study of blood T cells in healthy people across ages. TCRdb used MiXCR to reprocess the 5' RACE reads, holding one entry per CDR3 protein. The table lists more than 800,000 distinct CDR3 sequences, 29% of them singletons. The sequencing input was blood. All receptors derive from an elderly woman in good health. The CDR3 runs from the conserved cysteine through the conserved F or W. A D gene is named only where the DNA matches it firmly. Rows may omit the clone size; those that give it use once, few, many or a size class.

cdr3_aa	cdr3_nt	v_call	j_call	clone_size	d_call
CASSYPTSGGGEQYF	TGTGCCAGCAGTTACCCCACTAGCGGGGGGGGGGAGCAGTATTTT	TRBV6-6	TRBJ2-3	many	TRBD2
CASSPQGLRNNEQFF	TGTGCCAGCAGCCCCCAGGGGCTCCGTAACAATGAGCAGTTCTTC	TRBV2	TRBJ2-1	-	-
CASSFAGSDTEAFF	TGTGCCAGCAGCTTCGCAGGGTCGGACACTGAAGCTTTCTTT	TRBV7-2	TRBJ1-1	many	-
CASSPLAKNTQYF	TGTGCCAGCAGCCCACTAGCCAAAAACACTCAGTACTTC	TRBV5-5	TRBJ2-4	few	-
CASSHITQEYEQYF	TGTGCCAGCAGCCACATAACCCAGGAATACGAGCAGTACTTC	TRBV6-1	TRBJ2-7	-	-
CASSLAGGSYEQYF	TGTGCCAGCAGCTTAGCGGGGGGATCCTACGAGCAGTACTTC	TRBV12-3/TRBV12-4	TRBJ2-7	many	TRBD2
CASSFRQGNQETQYF	TGTGCCAGCAGTTTCCGACAGGGAAACCAAGAGACCCAGTACTTC	TRBV12-3/TRBV12-4	TRBJ2-5	many	TRBD1
CASSTATGPNEKLFF	TGTGCCAGCAGCACAGCGACAGGACCTAATGAAAAACTGTTTTTT	TRBV7-2	TRBJ1-4	many	-
CSARTDGYTF	TGCAGTGCTAGAACAGACGGCTACACCTTC	TRBV20-1	TRBJ1-2	many	-
CASSEERDEQYF	TGTGCCAGCAGCGAAGAGAGGGATGAGCAGTACTTC	TRBV2	TRBJ2-7	few	-
CASSDVAGGPTGELFF	TGTGCCAGCAGTGACGTAGCGGGGGGCCCCACCGGGGAGCTGTTTTTT	TRBV6-2/TRBV6-3	TRBJ2-2	-	TRBD2
CSALGGGVTDTQYF	TGCAGCGCTTTAGGCGGGGGGGTTACAGATACGCAGTATTTT	TRBV20-1	TRBJ2-3	-	TRBD2
CASSQEVGGGAFGEQFF	TGTGCCAGCAGCCAAGAAGTTGGCGGGGGGGCCTTTGGTGAGCAGTTCTTC	TRBV3-1	TRBJ2-1	-	TRBD2
CASSRAGQAGSPLHF	TGTGCCAGCAGCCGGGCCGGACAGGCCGGTTCACCCCTCCACTTT	TRBV7-2	TRBJ1-6	many	TRBD1
CASSLASGHPTDTQYF	TGTGCCAGCAGCTTAGCCTCGGGACACCCCACAGATACGCAGTATTTT	TRBV7-2	TRBJ2-3	-	-
CASSLKHSGNTIYF	TGTGCCAGCAGCCTGAAGCACTCTGGAAACACCATATATTTT	TRBV27	TRBJ1-3	few	-
CASSSVTGPFKETQYF	TGTGCCAGTAGTTCGGTAACAGGGCCGTTCAAAGAGACCCAGTACTTC	TRBV19	TRBJ2-5	-	-
CASSPTLAKNIQYF	TGTGCCAGCAGCCCGACCTTAGCCAAAAACATTCAGTACTTC	TRBV12-3/TRBV12-4	TRBJ2-4	many	-
CSPLDPSDTQYF	TGCAGCCCCCTTGATCCTTCAGATACGCAGTATTTT	TRBV29-1	TRBJ2-3	many	-
CASSLAGQVGMNTEAFF	TGTGCCAGCAGTTTAGCGGGGCAGGTGGGGATGAACACTGAAGCTTTCTTT	TRBV12-3/TRBV12-4	TRBJ1-1	few	-
CASSEDLGTGVRTPLHF	TGTGCCAGCAGTGAAGACCTCGGGACAGGAGTAAGGACACCCCTCCACTTT	TRBV2	TRBJ1-6	-	TRBD1
CASRPTPAEQFF	TGTGCCAGCAGGCCCACGCCAGCTGAGCAGTTCTTC	TRBV6-1	TRBJ2-1	many	-
CASTSLPGSYEQYF	TGTGCCAGCACCAGTCTACCGGGGTCCTACGAGCAGTACTTC	TRBV2	TRBJ2-7	-	-
CASREYGSAQYF	TGTGCCAGCAGGGAGTATGGTTCAGCGCAGTATTTT	TRBV6-2/TRBV6-3	TRBJ2-3	few	-
CASNPGQGTNEQFF	TGCGCCAGCAACCCGGGACAGGGGACCAATGAGCAGTTCTTC	TRBV5-1	TRBJ2-1	many	TRBD1
CASTAGGETQYF	TGTGCCAGCACCGCCGGCGGGGAGACCCAGTACTTC	TRBV6-6	TRBJ2-5	many	-
CSALNWAGLPAGGEQYF	TGCAGTGCTCTAAATTGGGCGGGGCTACCTGCGGGAGGCGAGCAGTACTTC	TRBV20-1	TRBJ2-7	many	TRBD2
CASSPRWDSPLHF	TGTGCCAGCAGCCCTCGATGGGATTCACCCCTCCACTTT	TRBV7-2	TRBJ1-6	many	-
CASSQDPQGRDGYTF	TGCGCCAGCAGCCAAGATCCACAGGGGCGGGATGGCTACACCTTC	TRBV4-1	TRBJ1-2	many	TRBD1
CSASATLSNQPQHF	TGCAGTGCTAGCGCAACCTTGAGTAATCAGCCCCAGCATTTT	TRBV20-1	TRBJ1-5	few	-
CAWSKTPQEAQYF	TGTGCCTGGAGTAAGACACCTCAAGAGGCCCAGTACTTC	TRBV30	TRBJ2-5	many	-
CASPPTGRSGTKNIQYF	TGTGCCAGCCCCCCGACAGGCCGAAGCGGGACCAAAAACATTCAGTACTTC	TRBV25-1	TRBJ2-4	many	-
CASSLSLAGGPNEQFF	TGTGCCAGCAGCTTATCCCTAGCGGGAGGGCCGAATGAGCAGTTCTTC	TRBV7-3	TRBJ2-1	-	TRBD2
CSVRTGTGSDYEQYF	TGCAGCGTACGGACCGGGACAGGTTCTGACTACGAGCAGTACTTC	TRBV29-1	TRBJ2-7	once	TRBD1
CATSDRTDRRGYTF	TGTGCCACCAGTGACCGGACAGACCGGCGGGGCTACACCTTC	TRBV24-1	TRBJ1-2	many	-
CASSYSTGVTGQPQHF	TGTGCCAGCAGTTACTCTACAGGGGTTACTGGTCAGCCCCAGCATTTT	TRBV6-6	TRBJ1-5	many	TRBD1
CSVVGQGAGELFF	TGCAGCGTTGTGGGACAGGGAGCCGGGGAGCTGTTTTTT	TRBV29-1	TRBJ2-2	few	TRBD1
CSLWASGGGEQYF	TGCAGCCTCTGGGCTAGCGGGGGAGGTGAGCAGTACTTC	TRBV29-1	TRBJ2-5	-	TRBD2
CASSPRTGMNTEAFF	TGTGCCAGCAGCCCCCGGACAGGCATGAACACTGAAGCTTTCTTT	TRBV7-9	TRBJ1-1	many	TRBD1